This T cell receptor (beta chain) was recorded in a study of blood T cell repertoires in COVID-19. TCRdb's table, derived via immunoSEQ multiplex PCR, lists solely in-frame clones and lacks some. The sample lists hundreds of thousands of clones; 70% to 90% were seen once. The V and J ends lost 0 bases and 3 bases respectively, with 9 bases between them. The CDR3 sequence is 14 residues long. Germline V gene sequence: CDR1 SGDLS, CDR2 YYNGEE. The clonotype was recovered from a woman between 50 and 59 years old with active or convalescent COVID-19. The V call is TRBV9, the J call TRBJ1-2; D gene unclear. Sequenced: peripheral blood. Here the CDR3 reads CASSVVPSHYGYTF. In nucleotides, the CDR3 is TGTGCCAGCAGCGTAGTTCCGAGCCACTATGGCTACACCTTC.